The sequence of this TCR beta chain was determined in a study of shared clonotypes between healthy human individuals. The CDR3 has 13 amino acids. After removal of 10 bases from V and 5 bases from J, the junction contained 11 bases not matched to a gene. The germline gives CDR1 MNHNY, CDR2 SVGAGI (reference sequence). The authors ran the assay at deep level. Generated by immunoSEQ multiplex PCR, the TCRdb table keeps only in-frame clones and is missing some. This sample yields some 1,100,000 clones, of which 70% to 80% are seen a single time; approximately 0.56% belongs to the top ten. About this clone itself: Its antigen is unknown.

Study outcomes and limitations: Only blood samples were collected, and tissue repertoires likely differ.

The chain is built from TRBV6-6 and TRBJ2-7; TRBD2 matches 7 bases. This clonotype was sampled from a man aged 18 to 29 in good health. Some clones in this sample may be carry-over from other donors' samples. Sample: memory CD4+ T cells from PBMCs. This sample's subset: CD45RA-negative fraction. CDR3 in amino acids: CATALREYHEQYF. CDR3 nucleotide sequence: TGTGCCACCGCCCTGCGGGAGTACCACGAGCAGTACTTC.